This paragraph covers one TCR beta chain sequence. Its antigen is not identified. The sample carries other DNA sequences with the same CDR3. This specimen comes from a study of cytomegalovirus exposure and HLA in healthy donors. About the study: HLA-typed donors were the source of approximately 86 million unique TCRs held in an early data release.

The primer mix had 60 Vbeta and 13 Jbeta primers. Libraries were prepared by immunoSEQ multiplex PCR; TCRdb keeps only in-frame clonotypes and omits some of them. Of approximately 150,000 clones listed, about 80% were seen once; the top ten hold about 4.7%. Study-wide findings and caveats: Follow-up analysis found HLA locus-dependent TCR association rates, highest for DRB1 and lowest for HLA-C. Earlier analysis yielded a pattern in which most TCR beta V segments were productive about 87% or about 30% of the time. Prediction of most subjects' HLA-A and HLA-B alleles by TCR beta sequences was reportedly accurate.

Germline lookup yields CDR1 MNHEY and CDR2 SMNVEV (reference sequence). CDR3 length equals 14 residues. V was clipped by 2 bases and J by 0 bases, with 7 bases between them. Sequenced sample: PBMCs. This chain links TRBV27 with TRBJ1-1; D is ambiguous. The clonotype was recovered from a man between 25 and 39 years old in good health and CMV-seronegative. CDR3 DNA: TGTGCCAGCAGTTTAACGGGAATGAACACTGAAGCTTTCTTT. It is translated as CASSLTGMNTEAFF.